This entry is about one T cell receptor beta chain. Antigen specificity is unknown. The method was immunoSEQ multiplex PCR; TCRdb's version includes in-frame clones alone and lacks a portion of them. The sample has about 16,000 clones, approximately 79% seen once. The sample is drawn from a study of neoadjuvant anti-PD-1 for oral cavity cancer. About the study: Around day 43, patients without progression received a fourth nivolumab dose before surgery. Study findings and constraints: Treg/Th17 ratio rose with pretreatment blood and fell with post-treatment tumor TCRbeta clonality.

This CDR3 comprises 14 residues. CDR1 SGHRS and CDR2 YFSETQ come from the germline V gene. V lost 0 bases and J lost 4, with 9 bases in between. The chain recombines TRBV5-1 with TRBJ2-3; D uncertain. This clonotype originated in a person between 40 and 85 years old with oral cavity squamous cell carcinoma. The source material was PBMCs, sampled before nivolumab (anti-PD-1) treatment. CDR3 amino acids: CASSLALGSDTQYF. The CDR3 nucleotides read TGCGCCAGCAGCTTGGCATTGGGGTCAGATACGCAGTATTTT.